Listed here are 20 T cell receptor beta chains from one sample, sequenced in a study of shared clonotypes between healthy human individuals. CD45RO-negative, CCR7-positively selected cells formed the naive CD8 fraction, excluding terminally differentiated effector memory CD45RA+ cells. Assay used: immunoSEQ multiplex PCR; TCRdb lists only in-frame clones, some missing. The sample lists about 2.1 million clones, 85% to 95% seen once, with around 1.8% in the top ten. The sequencing sample was made of naive CD8+ T cells from PBMCs. These receptors were taken from a man between 18 and 35 years old in good health. Some clones in this sample may be carry-over from other donors' samples.

The chain's CDR3 is CASIRRVGAKAFF. CDR3 nucleotides: TGTGCCAGCATTCGTCGGGTCGGGGCGAAAGCTTTCTTT. The gene calls are TRBV27 and TRBJ1-1, with D possibly being TRBD1 (5 bases). The CDR3 loop spans 13 amino acids. Germline V gene lookup returns CDR1 MNHEY and CDR2 SMNVEV (reference sequence). The germline V and J ends were trimmed by 7 bases and 9 bases, with 18 bases remaining between them.

With regard to this clone: The sample has other DNA sequences that encode this CDR3 too. The rearrangement joins TRBV9 to TRBJ1-2; 8 bases map to TRBD1. This CDR3 spans 14 amino acids. V gave up 0 bases and J gave up 5 bases; unmatched junction bases: 3. CDR1 is SGDLS and CDR2 is YYNGEE in the germline V gene. The CDR3 region has the DNA TGTGCCAGCAGCGTAGGGCAGGGGGCATATGGCTACACCTTC. It encodes CASSVGQGAYGYTF.

V is TRBV11-2 and J is TRBJ2-7, with D perhaps matching TRBD2 (6 bases). Germline V gives CDR1 SGHAT, CDR2 FQNNGV. V was cut by 8 bases and J by 3 bases, with 17 bases left in between. CDR3 length equals 14 residues. CDR3 sequence (DNA): TGTGCCAGCGGGGGGTTCGGTCGAGGCTACGAGCAGTACTTC. Protein product: CASGGFGRGYEQYF.

CDR3 nucleotide sequence: TGTGCCAGCAGCCTAATAGATGACTACAATGAGCAGTTCTTC. Encoded protein: CASSLIDDYNEQFF. J is TRBJ2-1 and V is TRBV7-2; D unresolved. Trimming left V 5 bases short and J 3 bases short, with 11 bases between. The length of the CDR3 is 14 residues. In germline, CDR1 is SGHTA, CDR2 FQGNSA.

J is TRBJ1-2 and V is TRBV6-5; D possibly corresponds to TRBD1 (6 bases). Germline V gene data show CDR1 as MNHEY and CDR2 as SVGAGI. The CDR3 runs 12 residues. Between the trimmed V and J ends, which lost 11 bases and 6 bases, there was a span of 16 bases. CDR3 sequence reads: CAARRGYDGYTF. CDR3 sequence (DNA): TGTGCCGCAAGAAGGGGGTACGATGGCTACACCTTC.

The V and J genes are TRBV5-1 and TRBJ1-1, with 11 bases matching TRBD1. The CDR3 length is 16 residues. The V and J ends lost 3 bases and 2 bases, in that order; junction bases with no gene match: 6. Germline-derived CDR1 and CDR2 are SGHRS and YFSETQ. The CDR3 region has the DNA TGCGCCAGCAGCTGGGACAGGGGGGTCGGAAACACTGAAGCTTTCTTT. Protein product: CASSWDRGVGNTEAFF.

This sequence joins TRBV27 and TRBJ2-7, with D perhaps being TRBD1 or TRBD2 (5 bases each). The CDR3 contains 15 residues. In germline, CDR1 is MNHEY, CDR2 SMNVEV (reference sequence). The V and J ends lost 3 bases and 2 bases respectively, with 14 bases between them. The CDR3 here is CASSLGDRGAYEQYF. The CDR3 nucleotides are TGTGCCAGCAGTTTGGGGGATCGTGGGGCCTACGAGCAGTACTTC.

J is TRBJ2-6 and V is TRBV15, with 9 bases that match TRBD1. The germline gives CDR1 LNHNV, CDR2 YYDKDF (reference sequence). The CDR3 contains 19 residues. Unmatched junction bases numbered 8, after V lost 0 bases and J lost 2 bases. The CDR3 nucleotides read TGTGCCACCAGCAGAGATGATCTAACAGGGGGCGCTGGGGCCAACGTCCTGACTTTC. Its translation is CATSRDDLTGGAGANVLTF.

This chain uses TRBV19 with TRBJ2-5; perhaps TRBD2 as D (5 bases). This CDR3 is 17 amino acids long. V was shortened by 4 bases and J by 1 base, with 19 bases between the two germline ends. Germline-derived CDR1 and CDR2 are LNHDA and SQIVND (reference sequence). Here the CDR3 DNA reads TGTGCCAGTAGTACCGGGGTTCTTGGAGTTTTCCAAGAGACCCAGTACTTC. Amino acids: CASSTGVLGVFQETQYF.

The chain uses TRBV19 and TRBJ2-7; D not certain. The CDR3 is 15 amino acids. Trimming stripped 5 bases from V and 7 bases from J, with 21 bases between. Germline lookup yields CDR1 LNHDA and CDR2 SQIVND (reference sequence). The CDR3 protein is CASSSRDTFYAEQYF. As DNA, the CDR3 is TGTGCCAGTAGTTCCCGAGACACCTTTTATGCGGAGCAGTACTTC. Full variable domain (rest looked up from reference TRBV19 and TRBJ2-7): DGGITQSPKYLFRKEGQNVTLSCEQNLNHDAMYWYRQDPGQGLRLIYYSQIVNDFQKGDIAEGYSVSREKKESFPLTVTSAQKNPTAFYLCASSSRDTFYAEQYFGPGTRLTVT.

The chain carries TRBV7-3 and TRBJ2-5, with 7 nucleotides matching TRBD2. V gave up 6 bases and J gave up 5 bases; unmatched junction bases: 18. CDR3 length: 17 residues. Per the germline V gene, CDR1 is SGHTA and CDR2 is FQGTGA. The CDR3 DNA sequence: TGTGCCAGCAGTCTTGGAAGCGGGACTCCTGTGGGGGAGACCCAGTACTTC. This codes for CASSLGSGTPVGETQYF.

CDR3 amino acids: CASSLGGQEPYF. The CDR3, as DNA: TGTGCCAGCAGCTTAGGGGGGCAGGAGCCATACTTC. The chain recombines TRBV13 with TRBJ2-7; D might be TRBD1 (5 bases). The length of the CDR3 is 12 residues. Germline V gene sequence: CDR1 PRHDT, CDR2 FYEKMQ (reference sequence). Between the trimmed V and J ends, which lost 0 bases and 13 bases, there was a span of 13 bases. The whole variable domain, remainder taken from reference TRBV13 and TRBJ2-7, is AAGVIQSPRHLIKEKRETATLKCYPIPRHDTVYWYQQGPGQDPQFLISFYEKMQSDKGSIPDRFSAQQFSDYHSELNMSSLELGDSALYFCASSLGGQEPYFGPGTRLTVT.

This rearrangement joins TRBV6-1 to TRBJ1-1; 7 bases match TRBD1. The V and J ends lost 2 bases and 4 bases, in that order; junction bases with no gene match: 4. Germline V gives CDR1 MNHNS, CDR2 SASEGT. This CDR3 is 14 amino acids long. The chain's CDR3 is CASSERQGGTEAFF. The DNA of the CDR3 is TGTGCCAGCAGTGAAAGACAGGGTGGCACTGAAGCTTTCTTT.

This clone occurred a few times. The J gene is TRBJ1-5, the V gene TRBV19; TRBD1 matches at 7 bases. After removal of 11 bases from V and 6 bases from J, the junction contained 7 bases not matched to a gene. The CDR3 covers 12 residues. Per germline, CDR1 LNHDA and CDR2 SQIVND (reference sequence). The CDR3 nucleotides read TGTGCCGCCGGGTCAGGGGGTCAGCCCCAGCATTTT. Residues: CAAGSGGQPQHF.

This clone was detected once. The chain has TRBV4-1 and TRBJ2-1; TRBD2 aligns across 9 bases. Unmatched junction bases numbered 9, after V lost 0 bases and J lost 0 bases. Looked up from germline, CDR1 is MGHRA and CDR2 is YSYEKL. The CDR3 has 19 amino acids. CDR3 sequence (DNA): TGCGCCAGCAGCCAAGATGGCCCCACTAGCGGGCGCTCCTACAATGAGCAGTTCTTC. This codes for CASSQDGPTSGRSYNEQFF.

The gene calls are TRBV27 and TRBJ2-7; no firm D call. Germline CDR1 and CDR2: MNHEY and SMNVEV (reference sequence). V was pared by 7 bases and J by 5 bases, with 18 bases between. The CDR3 has 14 amino acids. The DNA of the CDR3 is TGTGCCAGCATACCGAGGAGTTCTGTTCACGAGCAGTACTTC. Amino acids: CASIPRSSVHEQYF.

The chain links TRBV6-1 to TRBJ1-5; D is unresolved. This CDR3 comprises 15 residues. In germline, CDR1 is MNHNS, CDR2 SASEGT. Trimming pared 3 bases from V and 0 bases from J, leaving 9 bases between. The CDR3 sequence is CASSDRAFSNQPQHF. The CDR3 coding sequence is TGTGCCAGCAGTGATAGGGCCTTTAGCAATCAGCCCCAGCATTTT.

This chain connects TRBV2 to TRBJ2-3; D uncertain. This CDR3 comprises 15 residues. CDR1 and CDR2 (germline): SNHLY, FYNNEI. Trimming shortened V by 7 bases and J by 0 bases, and 14 bases separated the two germline ends. Here the CDR3 DNA reads TGTGCCAGCACCCTCAGCCTCTATAGCACAGATACGCAGTATTTT. Protein sequence: CASTLSLYSTDTQYF.

This chain connects TRBV28 to TRBJ1-1; D is unresolved. The length of the CDR3 is 15 residues. V was shortened by 5 bases and J by 3 bases, with 16 bases between the two germline ends. Germline V gene lookup returns CDR1 MDHEN and CDR2 SYDVKM. The CDR3 bases are TGTGCCAGCAGTCGCCCCTCCAATGGGTACACTGAAGCTTTCTTT. Amino acid sequence: CASSRPSNGYTEAFF.

The V call is TRBV28, the J call TRBJ1-4; TRBD1 aligns across 9 bases. Germline V gene lookup returns CDR1 MDHEN and CDR2 SYDVKM. Trimming took 8 bases from V and 7 from J; bases not matched to a gene: 8. CDR3 size: 14 residues. Here the CDR3 DNA reads TGTGCCAGCGTACCACAGGGGGCGTTTGAAAAACTGTTTTTT. It specifies CASVPQGAFEKLFF.